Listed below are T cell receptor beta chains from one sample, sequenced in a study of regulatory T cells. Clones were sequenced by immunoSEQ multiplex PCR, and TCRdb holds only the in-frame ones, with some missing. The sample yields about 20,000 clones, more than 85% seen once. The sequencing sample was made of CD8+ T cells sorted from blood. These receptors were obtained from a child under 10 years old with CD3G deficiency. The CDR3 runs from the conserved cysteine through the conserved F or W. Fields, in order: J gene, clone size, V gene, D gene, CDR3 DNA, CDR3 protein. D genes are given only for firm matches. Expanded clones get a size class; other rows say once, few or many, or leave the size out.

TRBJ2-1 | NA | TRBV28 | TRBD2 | TGTGCCAGCAGGGGACTAGCGGGAGTCTCCAATGAGCAGTTCTTC | CASRGLAGVSNEQFF
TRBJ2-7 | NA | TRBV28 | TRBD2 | TGTGCCAGCAGTGACCCGGGACTAGCGGGAGGAAAGCAGTACTTC | CASSDPGLAGGKQYF
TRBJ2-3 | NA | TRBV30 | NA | TGTGCCTGGAGTGGGGAAGCAGATACGCAGTATTTT | CAWSGEADTQYF
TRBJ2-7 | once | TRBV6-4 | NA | TGTGCCACCCCACGGACAGCGATCTCCTACGAGCAGTACTTC | CATPRTAISYEQYF
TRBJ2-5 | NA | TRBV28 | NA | TGTGCCAGCAGTTCCGTCCCGGGCTATGAGCAGTACTTC | CASSSVPGYEQYF
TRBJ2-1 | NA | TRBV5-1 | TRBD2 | TGCGCCAGCAGCGGGACTAGCGGGGGTCTCAATGAGCAGTTCTTC | CASSGTSGGLNEQFF
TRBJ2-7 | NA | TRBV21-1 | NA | TGTGCCAGCAGCATAGCGGGAGAGCCCTACGAGCAGTACTTC | CASSIAGEPYEQYF
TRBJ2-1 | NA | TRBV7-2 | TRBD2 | TGTGCCAGCAGCTTTGGGTTACTAGCGGGTGGTGACGCCAACAATGAGCAGTTCTTC | CASSFGLLAGGDANNEQFF
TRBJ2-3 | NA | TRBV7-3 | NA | TGTGCCAGCAGCTTGAAGGGGTTATTAGGGGGGAAGATAGATACGCAGTATTTT | CASSLKGLLGGKIDTQYF
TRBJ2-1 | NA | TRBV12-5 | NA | TGTGCTAGTGGTTTGGGACTCGGACCCCACAATGAGCAGTTCTTC | CASGLGLGPHNEQFF